This T cell receptor beta chain emerged from a study of T cell responses to AZD1222 COVID-19 vaccine. The method was immunoSEQ multiplex PCR; TCRdb's version includes in-frame clones alone and lacks a portion of them. The sample shows 150,000 to 200,000 clones, just under 90% of them seen only once. In its sample, this clone was seen once. Sequences were derived from peripheral blood, sampled 28 days after the second dose of the MenACWY control vaccine. The TCR originated in an adult who received the MenACWY meningococcal vaccine as a control.

The CDR3, as DNA: TGTGCCAGCAGTGAACGCCCGGGGGAGCAGTACTTC. Its protein is CASSERPGEQYF. The chain joins TRBV25-1 to TRBJ2-7, with D perhaps matching TRBD2 (5 bases). This CDR3 has 12 amino acids. Trimming took 2 bases from V and 7 from J, leaving 9 bases between them. CDR1 and CDR2 from the germline V gene are MGHDK and SYGVNS.